The source of this T cell receptor (beta chain) is a study of blood T cells in healthy people across ages. The authors ran a second PCR of 7 to 11 cycles using a sample-barcoded 5' primer and a J-beta primer mix. TCRdb ran MiXCR on the 5' RACE reads and lists one entry per CDR3 protein. This sample carries some 900,000 distinct CDR3 sequences, 40% to 60% of them seen once, and the ten largest clones take under 15%. V was clipped by 1 base and J by 0 bases, with 6 bases between them. Germline assignment: CDR1 MNHNY and CDR2 SVGAGI (reference sequence). This CDR3 contains 15 residues. The study, taken as a whole, reports: The authors considered diversity estimates from one million T cells to be underestimates. Naive CD4+ cell counts and diversity both ran higher in long-lived than in aged donors.

This clonotype was detected only a few times. Its specificity is not known. This chain links TRBV6-6 with TRBJ1-4, with D hard to call. Sequenced sample: blood. The receptor was derived from a young man in good health. The CDR3 sequence: CASSYYSATNEKLFF. The CDR3 DNA sequence: TGTGCCAGCAGTTACTACAGTGCAACTAATGAAAAACTGTTTTTT.